This TCR beta chain appears in the sequencing data of a study of blood T cell repertoires in COVID-19. The method was immunoSEQ multiplex PCR; TCRdb's version includes in-frame clones alone and lacks a portion of them. This repertoire shows 350,000 to 450,000 clones, around 89% found once; its top ten account for roughly 1.1%. The germline V gene encodes CDR1 MNHEY and CDR2 SVGEGT. Trimming took off 6 bases at V and 5 bases at J, with 16 bases between the two ends. The CDR3 totals 14 residues. This clone was observed a single time. This sequence joins TRBV6-2 or TRBV6-3 and TRBJ1-2; D remains ambiguous. The source is a man aged 25-45 years who had recovered from COVID-19. The sequenced sample consisted of PBMCs or T cells enriched from blood (not recorded which). Here the CDR3 reads CASSRHGGLYGYTF. For the CDR3, the DNA is TGTGCCAGCAGCCGCCACGGCGGATTATATGGCTACACCTTC.